This T cell receptor (beta chain) was captured by sequencing in a study of human T cells and chemical hapten exposure. A single record per CDR3 protein comes from TCRdb applying MiXCR to the RACE reads. Among roughly 120,000 distinct CDR3 sequences, less than 10% were seen once, and the ten largest hold 3.1%. Study observations and caveats: There was alopecia in the donors, so their immune response may differ from that of healthy people.

In this sample, this clonotype turned up many times. What it recognizes is unknown. As for time point: patch test 2, 6 weeks after DPC sensitization. Treatment denoted: therapeutic diphenylcyclopropenone sensitization with weekly scalp DPC. Total RNA extraction was carried out from unfractionated whole blood. Germline V gives CDR1 SGHNT, CDR2 YENEEA. The CDR3 contains 16 residues. V shed 5 bases, J shed 6 bases, and the junction held 12 bases outside the gene matches. The TCR sequence derives from a woman aged 40 to 55 with alopecia areata. Some clones in this sample may be carry-over from other donors' samples. The V gene is TRBV11-3, the J gene TRBJ2-2, with 7 bases aligning to TRBD2. The specimen was whole blood, collected in connection with sensitization to the hapten diphenylcyclopropenone (DPC). CDR3 amino acids: CASSPIAGPHAGELFF. CDR3 nucleotide sequence: TGTGCCAGCAGCCCGATAGCGGGCCCCCACGCCGGGGAGCTGTTTTTT. The full variable domain, rest sourced from reference TRBV11-3 and TRBJ2-2, is EAGVVQSPRYKIIEKKQPVAFWCNPISGHNTLYWYLQNLGQGPELLIRYENEEAVDDSQLPKDRFSAERLKGVDSTLKIQPAELGDSAVYLCASSPIAGPHAGELFFGEGSRLTVL.